The rows below give T cell receptor beta chains drawn from one sample of a study of OX40 agonist ivuxolimab in advanced cancers. Generated by immunoSEQ multiplex PCR, the TCRdb table keeps only in-frame clones and is missing some. The table lists under 70,000 clones, about nine tenths of them singletons. Sequences were derived from CD4+ or CD8+ T cells sorted from blood, sampled in a trial of the OX40 agonist ivuxolimab. These TCRs come from an adult with an advanced solid tumor such as melanoma, head and neck, liver or kidney cancer. Both conserved end residues are part of each CDR3. D genes are given only for firm matches. Part of the rows lack a size; the others show once, few, many or a class for expanded clones.

>NA|13|TRBV18|TRBJ1-5|medium-sized
CASSPSRTQPQHF
TGTGCCAGCTCACCTTCCCGGACACAACCCCAGCATTTT
>NA|14|TRBV7-3|TRBJ2-5|NA
CASSLTGPRETQYF
TGTGCCAGCAGCTTAACCGGCCCACGGGAGACCCAGTACTTC
>NA|13|TRBV19|TRBJ2-2|NA
CASSRLDTGELFF
TGTGCCAGTAGTAGACTAGACACCGGGGAGCTGTTTTTT
>NA|12|TRBV6-1|TRBJ1-5|NA
CASRGYGQPQHF
TGTGCCAGCAGAGGTTATGGGCAGCCCCAGCATTTT
>NA|16|TRBV7-2|TRBJ2-3|NA
CASSLAPGSSTDTQYF
TGTGCCAGCAGCTTAGCGCCGGGCAGCAGCACAGATACGCAGTATTTT
>TRBD1|15|TRBV27|TRBJ1-6|NA
CASRGRTGGGSPLHF
TGTGCCAGCAGGGGACGGACAGGGGGAGGCTCACCCCTCCACTTT
>NA|14|TRBV19|TRBJ2-6|NA
CASSIGSGANVLTF
TGTGCCAGTAGTATTGGTTCTGGGGCCAACGTCCTGACTTTC
>TRBD1|14|TRBV7-3|TRBJ2-1|NA
CASSDRGPSNEQFF
TGTGCCAGCAGTGACAGGGGCCCCAGCAATGAGCAGTTCTTC
>NA|14|TRBV5-1|TRBJ1-1|NA
CASSLFSLNTEAFF
TGCGCCAGCAGCTTGTTTTCTCTTAACACTGAAGCTTTCTTT
>NA|13|TRBV28|TRBJ2-3|once
CASYLPGTDTQYF
TGTGCCAGCTACCTCCCGGGGACAGATACGCAGTATTTT
>NA|11|TRBV27|TRBJ1-1|NA
CASSTGTEAFF
TGTGCCAGCAGCACGGGCACTGAAGCTTTCTTT
>NA|14|TRBV11-1|TRBJ2-2|NA
CASTSKLNTGELFF
TGTGCCAGCACCTCCAAGCTGAACACCGGGGAGCTGTTTTTT
>NA|13|TRBV11-2|TRBJ2-7|once
CASGPRYSYEQYF
TGTGCCAGCGGCCCGAGGTACTCCTACGAGCAGTACTTC
>NA|19|TRBV5-8|TRBJ2-6|NA
CASSSPSTGIFSGANVLTF
TGTGCCAGCAGCTCGCCATCAACAGGGATCTTCTCTGGGGCCAACGTCCTGACTTTC
>NA|12|TRBV6-5|TRBJ2-5|NA
CASRDLQETQYF
TGTGCCAGCAGGGACTTACAAGAGACCCAGTACTTC
>NA|13|TRBV28|TRBJ1-1|NA
CASLWRGGTEAFF
TGTGCCAGCTTATGGAGGGGTGGGACTGAAGCTTTCTTT
>NA|14|TRBV11-3|TRBJ2-5|NA
CASSLGGLGETQYF
TGTGCCAGCAGCTTGGGGGGGCTGGGGGAGACCCAGTACTTC
>NA|11|TRBV6-5|TRBJ2-1|NA
CASSSRNQQFF
TGTGCCAGCAGTTCGAGGAATCAGCAGTTCTTC
>TRBD1|14|TRBV7-9|TRBJ1-1|NA
CASSLQGAVTEAFF
TGTGCCAGCAGCTTACAGGGGGCGGTCACTGAAGCTTTCTTT
>TRBD1|14|TRBV5-4|TRBJ1-1|NA
CASSLSGQGLEAFF
TGTGCCAGCAGCTTATCGGGACAGGGCCTAGAAGCTTTCTTT
>NA|15|TRBV7-2|TRBJ2-6|NA
CASSSLLSGANVLTF
TGTGCCAGCAGCTCCCTCCTCTCTGGGGCCAACGTCCTGACTTTC
>TRBD1|13|TRBV7-8|TRBJ1-5|NA
CASSLQGEQPQHF
TGTGCCAGCAGCTTGCAGGGGGAACAGCCCCAGCATTTT
>NA|15|TRBV7-9|TRBJ2-2|NA
CASSSDRRATGELFF
TGTGCCAGCAGCTCGGACCGGCGGGCCACCGGGGAGCTGTTTTTT
>TRBD1|15|TRBV7-2|TRBJ1-6|few
CASSLRQGTNSPLHF
TGTGCCAGCAGCCTACGACAGGGGACGAATTCACCCCTCCACTTT
>NA|14|TRBV7-9|TRBJ2-7|NA
CASSYAAGSYEQYF
TGTGCCAGCAGCTATGCAGCAGGTTCCTACGAGCAGTACTTC
>TRBD1|13|TRBV7-3|TRBJ2-2|NA
CASSPQGDGELFF
TGTGCCAGCAGCCCTCAGGGGGACGGGGAGCTGTTTTTT
>TRBD2|14|TRBV28|TRBJ2-7|NA
CASRTSGPTYEQYF
TGTGCCAGCAGGACTAGCGGGCCCACGTACGAGCAGTACTTC
>NA|16|TRBV4-3|TRBJ1-5|NA
CASSQKFLRANQPQHF
TGCGCCAGCAGCCAAAAGTTTTTAAGGGCTAATCAGCCCCAGCATTTT
>TRBD1|14|TRBV6-1|TRBJ1-1|NA
CASSEGQGASGAFF
TGTGCCAGCAGTGAGGGACAGGGAGCCTCCGGGGCTTTCTTT
>NA|11|TRBV6-6|TRBJ1-1|NA
CASSLMTEAFF
TGTGCCAGCAGTTTAATGACTGAAGCTTTCTTT
>NA|14|TRBV28|TRBJ1-2|NA
CASSLWGESYGYTF
TGTGCCAGCAGTTTATGGGGGGAGTCCTATGGCTACACCTTC
>NA|13|TRBV19|TRBJ2-7|NA
CASSISGFYEQYF
TGTGCCAGTAGTATAAGCGGATTTTACGAGCAGTACTTC
>NA|15|TRBV11-3|TRBJ1-1|NA
CASSLVSAGGTEAFF
TGTGCCAGCAGCTTAGTGTCGGCCGGCGGCACTGAAGCTTTCTTT
>NA|14|TRBV11-1|TRBJ1-2|NA
CASSLGGKNYGYTF
TGTGCCAGCAGCTTAGGGGGCAAGAACTATGGCTACACCTTC
>TRBD1|15|TRBV6-5|TRBJ1-1|NA
CASSYLGTGATEAFF
TGTGCCAGCAGTTACCTTGGGACAGGGGCCACTGAAGCTTTCTTT
>NA|15|TRBV10-3|TRBJ1-3|NA
CAISPGQNSGNTIYF
TGTGCCATCAGTCCTGGACAGAACTCTGGAAACACCATATATTTT
>NA|14|TRBV7-2|TRBJ1-5|many
CASSKSGVDQPQHF
TGTGCCAGCAGTAAATCAGGGGTCGATCAGCCCCAGCATTTT
>NA|13|TRBV6-5|TRBJ1-1|once
CASRGAMNTEAFF
TGTGCCAGCAGGGGAGCCATGAACACTGAAGCTTTCTTT
>NA|15|TRBV7-8|TRBJ2-7|NA
CASSLTPGTSYEQYF
TGTGCCAGCAGCCTGACGCCGGGAACAAGCTACGAGCAGTACTTC
>TRBD2|13|TRBV19|TRBJ2-5|NA
CASRGLARETQYF
TGTGCCAGTAGGGGACTAGCAAGGGAGACCCAGTACTTC
>TRBD1|14|TRBV18|TRBJ1-2|NA
CASSPRGTEDGYTF
TGTGCCAGCTCACCACGGGGGACAGAAGATGGCTACACCTTC
>TRBD1|14|TRBV6-5|TRBJ2-3|NA
CATSRGGNTDTQYF
TGTGCCACCTCGCGAGGGGGCAACACAGATACGCAGTATTTT
>NA|14|TRBV15|TRBJ2-5|NA
CATSRSSTQATQYF
TGTGCCACCAGCAGATCGAGCACCCAAGCGACCCAGTACTTC
>NA|15|TRBV4-2|TRBJ1-5|NA
CASSQDYPGGLPQHF
TGTGCCAGCAGCCAAGATTATCCTGGGGGTTTGCCCCAGCATTTT
>NA|15|TRBV5-1|TRBJ2-3|NA
CASSLETGASDTQYF
TGCGCCAGCAGCTTGGAAACAGGCGCTTCAGATACGCAGTATTTT
>NA|13|TRBV28|TRBJ1-2|once
CASTLGRNYGYTF
TGTGCCAGCACCCTTGGCAGAAACTATGGCTACACCTTC
>TRBD1|15|TRBV6-6|TRBJ1-2|NA
CASTPDVRRGHGYTF
TGTGCCAGCACCCCAGACGTTCGCAGGGGGCATGGCTACACCTTC
>TRBD1|17|TRBV5-1|TRBJ2-3|NA
CASSRAVAGQDTDTQYF
TGCGCCAGCAGTCGTGCGGTTGCAGGACAGGACACAGATACGCAGTATTTT
>NA|18|TRBV29-1|TRBJ2-1|NA
CSVEDEGSRGLRSNEQFF
TGCAGCGTTGAAGATGAGGGATCCCGAGGGTTGAGAAGCAATGAGCAGTTCTTC
>NA|14|TRBV12-5|TRBJ1-2|NA
CASGLVSGEDGYTF
TGTGCTAGTGGTTTGGTCTCGGGGGAAGATGGCTACACCTTC
>NA|16|TRBV6-6|TRBJ1-5|NA
CASSKYRTDSNQPQHF
TGTGCCAGCAGTAAATATCGGACGGATAGCAATCAGCCCCAGCATTTT
>NA|19|TRBV4-1|TRBJ1-1|NA
CASSQDTPRVRGLNTEAFF
TGCGCCAGCAGCCAAGATACCCCTCGCGTTCGGGGTCTCAACACTGAAGCTTTCTTT